The 18 T cell receptor beta chains in this list originate from one sample, sequenced in a study of blood T cell repertoires in COVID-19. The repertoire was sequenced with immunoSEQ multiplex PCR; TCRdb's copy has only in-frame clones and lacks some. The sample yields 60,000 to 70,000 clones, 70% to 80% seen once. The sample taken for sequencing was peripheral blood. The source of these receptors is a woman older than 75 with acute or convalescent COVID-19.

This chain uses TRBV28 with TRBJ2-1; maybe TRBD2 (5 bases). The CDR3 totals 16 residues. Germline V gene lookup returns CDR1 MDHEN and CDR2 SYDVKM. V was cut by 7 bases and J by 5 bases, with 21 bases left in between. CDR3 region: CASIWRVSNMHNEQFF. In DNA, the CDR3 is TGTGCCAGCATCTGGCGGGTTTCGAATATGCACAATGAGCAGTTCTTC.

The V and J genes are TRBV12-3 or TRBV12-4 and TRBJ1-1, with D unclear. The CDR3 length is 13 residues. V was clipped by 3 bases and J by 2 bases, with 7 bases between them. For the CDR3, the DNA is TGTGCCAGCAGTTTTGGGCTAAACACTGAAGCTTTCTTT. Protein product: CASSFGLNTEAFF.

This chain links TRBV10-2 with TRBJ1-6; the D is unclear. This CDR3 comprises 14 residues. Germline-derived CDR1 and CDR2 are WSHSY and SAAADI. V lost 5 bases and J 10 bases, leaving 15 bases between the germline ends. CDR3 nucleotide sequence: TGCGCCAGCAGTCTGGACCGACTAGAATCACCCCTCCACTTT. Amino acid sequence: CASSLDRLESPLHF.

CDR3 DNA sequence: TGTGCCAGCAGCTTAACCCTCCCAGGAACCGGTGGCTACACCTTC. This codes for CASSLTLPGTGGYTF. This chain links TRBV7-2 with TRBJ1-2; no clear D gene. V gave up 2 bases and J gave up 7 bases, with 17 bases separating them. The CDR3 is 15 residues long. Germline V gene lookup returns CDR1 SGHTA and CDR2 FQGNSA. The variable domain in full, completed from reference TRBV7-2 and TRBJ1-2, reads GAGVSQSPSNKVTEKGKDVELRCDPISGHTALYWYRQSLGQGLEFLIYFQGNSAPDKSGLPSDRFSAERTGGSVSTLTIQRTQQEDSAVYLCASSLTLPGTGGYTFGSGTRLTVV.

This rearrangement joins TRBV5-4 to TRBJ2-7; D perhaps matches TRBD1 (6 bases). CDR1 and CDR2 from the germline V gene are SGHNT and YYREEE (reference sequence). Trimming took 4 bases from V and 3 from J, leaving 14 bases between them. This CDR3 is built from 14 residues. The CDR3 region has the DNA TGTGCCAGCAGCCGGGCCCAGGGGAACTACGAGCAGTACTTC. It encodes CASSRAQGNYEQYF. Full variable domain (rest looked up from reference TRBV5-4 and TRBJ2-7): ETGVTQSPTHLIKTRGQQVTLRCSSQSGHNTVSWYQQALGQGPQFIFQYYREEENGRGNFPPRFSGLQFPNYSSELNVNALELDDSALYLCASSRAQGNYEQYFGPGTRLTVT.

This sequence joins TRBV6-5 and TRBJ1-4; a weak D match, TRBD1 (6 bases). CDR1 and CDR2 (germline): MNHEY, SVGAGI. CDR3 length: 13 residues. Trimming shortened V by 5 bases and J by 11 bases, and 15 bases separated the two germline ends. This chain's CDR3 is CASSPRQAGKLFF. The CDR3 nucleotides are TGTGCCAGCAGTCCACGACAGGCCGGGAAACTGTTTTTT.

This clone is a singleton in its sample. The genes are TRBV25-1 and TRBJ2-7, with TRBD2 as a possible D gene (6 bases). The CDR3 extends over 13 amino acids. V lost 0 bases to trimming and J lost 12 bases, with 15 bases between them. CDR1 is MGHDK, CDR2 SYGVNS, per germline. CDR3 DNA: TGTGCCAGCAGTGAATATCGTCTTTGGGGACTGTACTTC. The encoded protein is CASSEYRLWGLYF.

The chain is built from TRBV4-3 and TRBJ1-5; D ambiguous. The length of the CDR3 is 15 residues. From germline, CDR1 is LGHNA and CDR2 YSLEER. Trimming took off 2 bases at V and 3 bases at J, with 11 bases between the two ends. This CDR3 is CASSQNGVTNQPQHF. The DNA for the CDR3 is TGCGCCAGCAGCCAAAACGGGGTAACCAATCAGCCCCAGCATTTT.

The genes are TRBV5-5 and TRBJ2-5; TRBD2 agrees at 13 bases. J lost 5 bases, V lost 5 bases, and 9 bases had no gene match. The CDR3 is 16 amino acids. Germline CDR1 and CDR2: SGHKS and YYEKEE (reference sequence). The CDR3 DNA reads TGTGCCAGCAGTTCTTCCGGGACTAGCGGGACCGAGACCCAGTACTTC. It is translated as CASSSSGTSGTETQYF.

The chain couples TRBV2 to TRBJ2-3; possible D gene TRBD2, 6 bases. Trimming removed 0 bases from V and 8 bases from J, with 9 bases in between. The CDR3 is 13 amino acids. Germline lookup yields CDR1 SNHLY and CDR2 FYNNEI. CDR3 coding DNA: TGTGCCAGCAGTGAAGCGCGGGGCTCTACGCAGTATTTT. As protein: CASSEARGSTQYF.

This clone was detected only a few times. V is TRBV28 and J is TRBJ1-3, with a weak D call TRBD1 (6 bases). Germline loops: CDR1 MDHEN, CDR2 SYDVKM. CDR3 length equals 14 residues. Trimming took 2 bases from V and 10 from J, leaving 15 bases between them. DNA for the CDR3: TGTGCCAGCAGTTTAGGGGGCAGGGTGAGGACCATATATTTT. Protein: CASSLGGRVRTIYF.

The CDR3 reads CSVVLAAYEQYF. Here the CDR3 DNA reads TGCAGCGTTGTACTAGCGGCCTACGAGCAGTACTTC. The chain couples TRBV29-1 to TRBJ2-7; 8 bases map to TRBD2. Germline V lookup: CDR1 SQVTM, CDR2 ANQGSEA. The CDR3 extends over 12 amino acids. Unmatched junction bases numbered 1, after V lost 4 bases and J lost 2 bases.

The chain has TRBV3-1 (or the pseudogene TRBV3-2) and TRBJ2-1; 7 positions agree with TRBD1. The CDR3 spans 11 residues. Germline CDR1 reads LGHDT; CDR2 reads YNNKEL (reference sequence). With V trimmed by 2 bases and J by 15 bases, 4 bases remained unmatched. Here the CDR3 DNA reads TGTGCCAGCAGCCAAACAGGGGATCTGTTCTTC. Encoded protein: CASSQTGDLFF.

The chain links TRBV1 to TRBJ2-7; the D call in the table, TRBD1, was not verified against the DNA. TRBV1 is shown as a pseudogene. The CDR3 runs 16 residues. The CDR3 sequence is CTSSQDKGESSYEQYF. DNA of the CDR3: TGCACCAGCAGCCAAGATAAAGGGGAAAGCTCCTACGAGCAGTACTTC.

The chain recombines TRBV28 with TRBJ1-3; D is possibly TRBD1 (6 bases). Germline V gene lookup returns CDR1 MDHEN and CDR2 SYDVKM. Deletions cut 4 bases from V and 2 bases from J, with 6 bases between. There are 13 residues in the CDR3. The chain's CDR3 is CASSWTAGNTIYF. The CDR3 DNA reads as TGTGCCAGCAGTTGGACAGCTGGAAACACCATATATTTT.

This clone was counted once. The chain employs TRBV18 and TRBJ1-4, with D possibly being TRBD1 (6 bases). Germline V gene sequence: CDR1 KGHSH, CDR2 LQKENI. V lost 4 bases to trimming and J lost 2 bases, with 20 bases between them. This CDR3 is 18 amino acids long. The CDR3 coding sequence is TGTGCCAGCTCACGCCAGACCCTACAGGGAGAGACTAATGAAAAACTGTTTTTT. Its translation is CASSRQTLQGETNEKLFF.

V is TRBV27 and J is TRBJ2-7; 7 bases fit TRBD2. CDR3 size: 15 residues. Germline assignment: CDR1 MNHEY and CDR2 SMNVEV (reference sequence). The V and J ends lost 3 bases and 6 bases, in that order; junction bases with no gene match: 11. The CDR3 nucleotides read TGTGCCAGCAGTTTCAGGAGGGCCAGGGAGGGCGAGCAGTACTTC. This encodes CASSFRRAREGEQYF.

This clone was detected only once. The V and J genes are TRBV20-1 and TRBJ2-3, with no clear D. Germline V lookup: CDR1 DFQATT, CDR2 SNEGSKA (reference sequence). Trimming shortened V by 0 bases and J by 5 bases, and 3 bases separated the two germline ends. The CDR3 runs to 11 residues. For the CDR3, the DNA is TGCAGTGCTAGAGATCTAGATACGCAGTATTTT. Amino acids: CSARDLDTQYF.